This TCR beta chain was identified during a study of sequential checkpoint blockade in melanoma (dated by TCRdb to between 2018 and 2021). A note on the overall study: Patients were assigned by 1:1 randomization to either first-line nivolumab followed by ipilimumab (arm A) or ipilimumab followed by nivolumab (arm B). Maintenance nivolumab came after both trial sequences.

According to the study, the label for this sample's treatment or condition signals: randomized to nivolumab then ipilimumab (arm A) or the reverse (arm B). None of the patients in the trial had previously been given DNA-damaging chemotherapy. Live CD3+CD8+ cells negative for CD19 and CD56 were sorted from thawed PBMCs on a FACS Aria II flow cytometer. CheckMate 064, a randomized, open-label phase II trial of sequential checkpoint blockade, was the source of the samples, all of which came from patients with melanoma. Leukapheresis was used to collect peripheral blood mononuclear cells, which were then purified with Ficoll-Paque and frozen in human serum with roughly 10% DMSO. Immediately after sorting, the purity of the sorted blood CD3+CD8+ cells was confirmed to be >98%, and DNA was then extracted. As for this clone: No antigen is known for it. No much larger clone exists at a distance of one base, and base qualities are not known.

As encoded in the germline V gene, CDR1 is MGHRA while CDR2 is YSYEKL. The CDR3 sequence holds 14 residues, the cysteine and phenylalanine included. The only DNA kept is the CDR3, 42 bases in frame from the first base. V drops 1 base and J drops 2 bases, leaving 9 bases in between. The immunoSEQ Assay was used to immunosequence TCRbeta CDR3 regions from genomic DNA. Genomic DNA was amplified by bias-controlled multiplex PCR before high-throughput sequencing. Processing in the source paper ran as follows. To quantify the absolute abundance of each unique TCRbeta CDR3 region, the sequences were collapsed and filtered. Clonality was defined as 1 minus Pielou's evenness and was calculated using productive rearrangements only. A previously published method was used to identify clones with significantly greater frequencies in on-treatment samples than in baseline samples. As stored in TCRdb, this immuneACCESS dataset retains in-frame rearrangements with V and J assigned. A fraction of the clones does not appear; measured against another copy, unresolved V genes explain less than half of the discrepancy, and the remainder lacks a known reason. From that table come the V and J calls and clone size; the DNA was used to work out D and trimming. A total of over 25,000 clones appear in this sample, approximately 75% of them only once. The leading ten clones occupy about an eighth of the sample.

The paper's findings and limits, for the study overall: Validation of the response-prediction model combining TCR metrics and mutation burden is needed in larger, independent patient cohorts.

In this chain, TRBV4-1 is recombined with TRBJ2-7; TRBD1 is possibly the D segment (6 matching bases). The input for sequencing was CD8+ T cells sorted from blood (inferred from file names), taken from a patient given nivolumab and ipilimumab in sequence. This TCR came from a human donor with melanoma. The nucleotide sequence reads TGCGCCAGCAGCCAAGGGACAGATACCTACGAGCAGTACTTC. Its coded protein is CASSQGTDTYEQYF.